One sample yielded the 7 T cell receptor beta chains listed below, sequenced in a study of shared clonotypes between healthy human individuals (TCRdb year 2020). Library prep was done by the immunoSEQ multiplex PCR assay. This immuneACCESS table, as held by TCRdb, lists in-frame sequences with V and J called but not all clones. Of the missing ones, under half trace to an unresolved V gene in checked studies; the others have no known cause. The sample table lists 750,000 to 1,000,000 clones, 92% of them with a count of one. In total, the top ten clones hold more than 20% of the sample. CD8 naive samples were CD45RO-negative cells positively selected for CCR7, giving a CD45RA+CCR7+ population that excluded TemRA cells. The material sequenced was naive CD8+ T cells sorted from blood. The cell subset or site label here, explained by the study, means: CD45RA+CCR7+. The receptor set was obtained from a man aged 25-45 years in good health.

This chain links TRBV9 with TRBJ1-2; no clear D. CDR3 length: 11 amino acids. CDR1 and CDR2 from the germline V gene are SGDLS and YYNGEE. The V and J ends lost 5 bases and 7 bases respectively, with 9 bases between them. The CDR3 DNA follows: TGTGCCAGCAGGGCCGGAATTGGCTACACCTTC. Amino acid sequence: CASRAGIGYTF.

The chain carries TRBV11-2 and TRBJ1-5; unclear D gene. V lost 5 bases and J 2 bases, leaving 7 bases between the germline ends. This CDR3 contains 13 residues. The germline CDR1 and CDR2 sequences are SGHAT and FQNNGV. CDR3 amino acids: CASSTRGNQPQHF. The CDR3 DNA sequence: TGTGCCAGCAGCACGCGTGGCAATCAGCCCCAGCATTTT.

DNA of the CDR3: TGTGCCAGCCCCGGGGGGCGCGCGGGGAACACTGAAGCTTTCTTT. Its translation: CASPGGRAGNTEAFF. The chain employs TRBV2 and TRBJ1-1; D perhaps matches TRBD1 (6 bases). Trimming left V 8 bases short and J 1 base short, with 17 bases between. The V gene's germline CDR1 is SNHLY and CDR2 FYNNEI. The CDR3 extends over 15 amino acids.

This chain connects TRBV28 to TRBJ1-2; D is possibly TRBD1 (5 bases). Looked up from germline, CDR1 is MDHEN and CDR2 is SYDVKM. The CDR3 is 15 amino acids. The V end lost 1 base, the J end lost 7 bases, and 16 bases lay between the germline ends. The CDR3 spells CASSLSSWGSFGYTF. In nucleotides, the CDR3 is TGTGCCAGCAGTTTATCTTCTTGGGGCTCGTTTGGCTACACCTTC.

V is TRBV14 and J is TRBJ2-3; no firm D call. The CDR3 consists of 13 residues. V was clipped by 5 bases and J by 3 bases, with 9 bases between them. Germline CDR1 reads SGHDN; CDR2 reads FVKESK. CDR3: CASSVTKTDTQYF. CDR3 coding DNA: TGTGCCAGCAGCGTTACCAAGACAGATACGCAGTATTTT.

This clone was seen at least ten times. J is TRBJ2-1 and V is TRBV7-9, with D possibly being TRBD1 (5 bases). This CDR3 comprises 15 residues. The ends were cut back, 5 bases at V and 0 bases at J, with 11 bases in the middle. The germline V gene encodes CDR1 SEHNR and CDR2 FQNEAQ (reference sequence). CDR3 protein: CASSPTEISYNEQFF. CDR3 bases: TGTGCCAGCAGCCCGACAGAGATCTCCTACAATGAGCAGTTCTTC. The full variable domain, in which reference TRBV7-9 and TRBJ2-1 provide the parts outside the CDR3, is DTGVSQNPRHKITKRGQNVTFRCDPISEHNRLYWYRQTLGQGPEFLTYFQNEAQLEKSRLLSDRFSAERPKGSFSTLEIQRTEQGDSAMYLCASSPTEISYNEQFFGPGTRLTVL.

J is TRBJ1-2 and V is TRBV10-3, with TRBD1 as a possible D gene (6 bases). This CDR3 has 13 amino acids. Germline assignment: CDR1 ENHRY and CDR2 SYGVKD. The V gene lost 0 bases and the J gene lost 8 bases, with 10 bases spanning the gap. The CDR3 spells CAISESPGEGYTF. The CDR3 coding sequence is TGTGCCATCAGTGAGTCGCCAGGGGAAGGCTACACCTTC.